This T cell receptor (beta chain) originates from a study of cytomegalovirus exposure and HLA in healthy donors. In the PCR, 60 Vbeta and 13 Jbeta primers were used. Assay used: immunoSEQ multiplex PCR; TCRdb lists only in-frame clones, some missing. Of 120,000 to 150,000 clones listed, around 10% are singletons. Overall study findings and caveats: The number of N-insertions in an Asian-associated ancestry cluster was reportedly below the roughly 670-donor mean in a later analysis.

Only a few counts were recorded for this clone. Its antigen is unidentified. From germline, CDR1 is SEHNR and CDR2 FQNEAQ (reference sequence). V shed 10 bases and J shed 0 bases, with 15 bases lying between them. The CDR3 has 15 amino acids. Input material: PBMCs. This sequence originates from a male donor in good health and CMV-seronegative. This chain uses TRBV7-9 with TRBJ2-2, with D perhaps TRBD1 (6 bases). Written as DNA, the CDR3 is TGTGCCACCCCCCCGGGACAAGCGAACACCGGGGAGCTGTTTTTT. Amino acids: CATPPGQANTGELFF.